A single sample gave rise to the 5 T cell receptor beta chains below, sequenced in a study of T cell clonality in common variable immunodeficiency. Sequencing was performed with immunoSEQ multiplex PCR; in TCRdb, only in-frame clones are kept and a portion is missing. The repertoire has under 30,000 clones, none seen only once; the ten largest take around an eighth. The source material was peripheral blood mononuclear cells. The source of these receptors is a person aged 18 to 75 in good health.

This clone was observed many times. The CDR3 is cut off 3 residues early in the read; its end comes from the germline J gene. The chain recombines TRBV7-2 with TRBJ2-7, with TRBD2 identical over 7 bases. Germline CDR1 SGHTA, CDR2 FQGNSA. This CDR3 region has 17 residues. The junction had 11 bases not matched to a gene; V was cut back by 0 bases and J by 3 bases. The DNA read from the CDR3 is TGTGCCAGCAGCTTAGCGGCACGGGTGGGGGGGAGCTACGAG. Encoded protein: CASSLAARVGGSYE. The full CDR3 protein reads CASSLAARVGGSYEQYF.

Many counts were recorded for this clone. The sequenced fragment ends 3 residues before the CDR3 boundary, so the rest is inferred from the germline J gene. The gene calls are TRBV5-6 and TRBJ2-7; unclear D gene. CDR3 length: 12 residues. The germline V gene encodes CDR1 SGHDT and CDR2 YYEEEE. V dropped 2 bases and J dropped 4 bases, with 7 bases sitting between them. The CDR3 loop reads CASSFRRYEQYF. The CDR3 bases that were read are TGTGCCAGCAGCTTCCGGCGGTACGAG.

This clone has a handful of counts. The DNA read from the CDR3 is TGTGCCAGTAGGTTAGCGGGAACTAGGTCCTTTAATGAG. This sequence encodes CASRLAGTRSFNE. The CDR3 reads in full as CASRLAGTRSFNEQFF. This chain links TRBV19 with TRBJ2-1; 8 bases map to TRBD2. Coverage ceases 3 residues before the CDR3 finishes, and the germline J gene fills in the end. The CDR3 covers 16 residues. The junction had 14 bases not matched to a gene; V was cut back by 6 bases and J by 7 bases. Germline lookup yields CDR1 LNHDA and CDR2 SQIVND (reference sequence).

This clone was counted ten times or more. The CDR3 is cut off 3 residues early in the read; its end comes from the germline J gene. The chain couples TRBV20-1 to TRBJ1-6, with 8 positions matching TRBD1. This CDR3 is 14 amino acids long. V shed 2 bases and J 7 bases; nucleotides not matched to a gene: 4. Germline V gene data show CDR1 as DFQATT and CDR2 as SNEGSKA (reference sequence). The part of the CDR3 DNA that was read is TGCAGTGCTAGATCGGACAGGGACAATTCACCC. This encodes CSARSDRDNSP. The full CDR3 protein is CSARSDRDNSPLHF.

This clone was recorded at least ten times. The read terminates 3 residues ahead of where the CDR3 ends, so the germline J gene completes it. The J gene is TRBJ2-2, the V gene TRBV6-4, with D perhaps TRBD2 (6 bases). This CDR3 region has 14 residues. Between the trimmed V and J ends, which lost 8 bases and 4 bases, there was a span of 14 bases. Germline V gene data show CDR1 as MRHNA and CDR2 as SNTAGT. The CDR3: CASGGTPGTGELFF. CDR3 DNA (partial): TGTGCCAGCGGGGGGACTCCCGGCACCGGGGAG.